These T cell receptor beta chains were read from a single sample in a study of cytomegalovirus exposure and HLA in healthy donors. Assay used: immunoSEQ multiplex PCR; TCRdb lists only in-frame clones, some missing. The sample has roughly 150,000 clones; 80% to 90% are singletons. Sequencing used PBMCs. These receptors came from a man younger than 45 in good health and CMV-seropositive. The CDR3 runs from the conserved cysteine through the conserved F or W. Each record gives: clone size, J gene, D gene, V gene, CDR3 protein, CDR3 DNA. D genes are given only for firm matches. Some rows have no size entry. The others give once, few or many, or a class for an expanded clone.

- TRBJ2-5 - TRBV7-9 CASSPPGFGQETQYF TGTGCCAGCAGCCCCCCCGGGTTTGGGCAAGAGACCCAGTACTTC
- TRBJ2-1 TRBD2 TRBV7-9 CASSLGASGRAYNEQFF TGTGCCAGCAGCTTAGGGGCTAGCGGGAGGGCCTACAATGAGCAGTTCTTC
- TRBJ2-7 - TRBV7-2 CASSTDSTYEQYF TGTGCCAGCAGCACCGACAGTACCTACGAGCAGTACTTC
- TRBJ1-1 - TRBV29-1 CSVEGSNFAEAFF TGCAGCGTTGAGGGCAGTAATTTCGCTGAAGCTTTCTTT
- TRBJ1-5 - TRBV2 CASSDGRGLHQPQHF TGTGCCAGCAGTGATGGGAGGGGCTTACATCAGCCCCAGCATTTT
- TRBJ2-1 TRBD2 TRBV15 CATSGSGRGPYNEQFF TGTGCCACCAGCGGGAGCGGGAGGGGCCCCTACAATGAGCAGTTCTTC
- TRBJ2-1 - TRBV2 CASRASSGYNEQFF TGTGCCAGCAGAGCCTCGAGCGGCTACAATGAGCAGTTCTTC
- TRBJ2-1 TRBD2 TRBV6-5 CASSSLAGVNEQFF TGTGCCAGCAGTTCTTTAGCGGGAGTAAATGAGCAGTTCTTC
- TRBJ2-7 - TRBV4-3 CASSQDWAGEQYF TGCGCCAGCAGCCAAGATTGGGCAGGCGAGCAGTACTTC
- TRBJ1-2 TRBD1 TRBV18 CASSLGTGEDYGYTF TGTGCCAGCTCTTTAGGGACAGGGGAGGACTATGGCTACACCTTC
- TRBJ2-1 TRBD1 TRBV4-1 CASRARQGALDNEQFF TGCGCCAGCAGGGCTCGACAGGGGGCCCTAGACAATGAGCAGTTCTTC
- TRBJ2-1 TRBD2 TRBV7-3 CASSSTSARSYNEQFF TGTGCCAGCAGCTCGACTAGCGCTCGCTCCTACAATGAGCAGTTCTTC
- TRBJ1-1 - TRBV9 CASSLRDTTNTEAFF TGTGCCAGCAGCCTCCGGGACACAACGAACACTGAAGCTTTCTTT
- TRBJ1-1 - TRBV6-5 CASRNSWTEAFF TGTGCCAGCAGAAACTCCTGGACTGAAGCTTTCTTT
- TRBJ1-3 - TRBV28 CASSLVGGGNTIYF TGTGCCAGCAGTTTGGTAGGGGGAGGAAACACCATATATTTT
- TRBJ2-3 TRBD2 TRBV19 CASSPQSLAGGAQYF TGTGCCAGTAGCCCACAATCGTTAGCGGGAGGAGCGCAGTATTTT
- TRBJ2-1 TRBD2 TRBV7-9 CASSLVALAGGPSQFF TGTGCCAGCAGCTTAGTAGCGCTAGCGGGAGGCCCGTCGCAGTTCTTC
- TRBJ2-5 - TRBV7-2 CASSSRETQYF TGTGCCAGCAGCTCTAGGGAGACCCAGTACTTC
- TRBJ2-6 TRBD1 TRBV7-6 CASSGRDSPFSGANVLTF TGTGCCAGCAGCGGAAGGGACAGCCCCTTCTCTGGGGCCAACGTCCTGACTTTC
- TRBJ2-7 TRBD2 TRBV7-9 CSSSAKPGTSGSRHF TGTTCCAGCAGCGCTAAACCCGGGACTAGCGGGAGTCGGCACTTC
- TRBJ1-1 - TRBV18 CASSLLAGSENTEAFF TGTGCCAGCTCTCTACTCGCGGGGTCTGAAAACACTGAAGCTTTCTTT
few TRBJ2-2 - TRBV19 CASSISGARELFF TGTGCCAGTAGTATAAGCGGTGCTCGGGAGCTGTTTTTT
- TRBJ1-2 - TRBV4-3 CASSQVLQVALTNYGYTF TGCGCCAGCAGCCAAGTATTACAAGTAGCCCTAACTAACTATGGCTACACCTTC
- TRBJ1-2 TRBD1 TRBV19 CASSDPGQANYGYTF TGTGCCAGTAGTGACCCGGGACAGGCTAACTATGGCTACACCTTC
- TRBJ1-4 - TRBV6-6 CASSPRIDRNEKLFF TGTGCCAGCAGTCCCAGGATCGACAGGAATGAAAAACTGTTTTTT
- TRBJ2-1 - TRBV19 CASSINSYYNEQFF TGTGCCAGTAGTATTAACAGCTACTACAATGAGCAGTTCTTC
- TRBJ1-2 - TRBV19 CASSPGNYGYTF TGTGCCAGTAGTCCGGGGAATTATGGCTACACCTTC
- TRBJ2-3 TRBD1 TRBV19 CASTPGGTDTQYF TGTGCCAGTACACCAGGGGGTACAGATACGCAGTATTTT
- TRBJ1-4 TRBD1 TRBV6-6 CASSYQGARNEKLFF TGTGCCAGCAGTTACCAGGGGGCGAGGAATGAAAAACTGTTTTTT
- TRBJ2-1 - TRBV2 CASSEGDSSYNEQFF TGTGCCAGCAGTGAAGGCGATAGCTCCTACAATGAGCAGTTCTTC
- TRBJ2-5 - TRBV7-9 CASSLRNQETQYF TGTGCCAGCAGCTTACGTAATCAAGAGACCCAGTACTTC
- TRBJ1-1 - TRBV7-8 CASSLVREWHAEAFF TGTGCCAGCAGCTTAGTGCGGGAATGGCACGCTGAAGCTTTCTTT
- TRBJ2-1 TRBD1 TRBV11-3 CASSSQGAYNEQFF TGTGCCAGCAGTTCCCAGGGGGCCTACAATGAGCAGTTCTTC
- TRBJ2-7 - TRBV4-1 CASSHVDSYEQYF TGCGCCAGCAGCCATGTAGACTCCTACGAGCAGTACTTC
- TRBJ2-1 - TRBV11-3 CASSLALDNEQFF TGTGCCAGCAGCTTAGCATTAGACAATGAGCAGTTCTTC
- TRBJ2-2 TRBD1 TRBV7-2 CASSGQGQGIAGELFF TGTGCCAGCAGCGGACAGGGACAGGGTATCGCCGGGGAGCTGTTTTTT
- TRBJ1-2 TRBD1 TRBV11-3 CASSYRTGYGYTF TGTGCCAGCAGCTATAGGACAGGCTATGGCTACACCTTC
- TRBJ1-1 TRBD1 TRBV23-1 CASSQPTRTGPNTEAFF TGCGCCAGCAGTCAACCTACGAGGACAGGGCCGAACACTGAAGCTTTCTTT
- TRBJ2-3 TRBD1 TRBV11-3 CASRSGTGGPDTQYF TGTGCCAGCAGATCCGGGACAGGGGGACCAGATACGCAGTATTTT
- TRBJ2-1 TRBD2 TRBV5-1 CASSLVGLAVNNEQFF TGCGCCAGCAGCTTGGTCGGGCTAGCGGTTAACAATGAGCAGTTCTTC
- TRBJ1-5 - TRBV6-6 CASRPLNQPQHF TGTGCCAGCAGACCCCTAAATCAGCCCCAGCATTTT
- TRBJ2-7 - TRBV18 CASSPHVGGGDYEQYF TGTGCCAGCTCACCACACGTTGGGGGAGGAGACTACGAGCAGTACTTC
few TRBJ2-3 - TRBV6-5 CASSHTDTQYF TGTGCCAGCAGTCACACAGATACGCAGTATTTT
- TRBJ1-4 - TRBV4-1 CASSHLGRLEKLFF TGCGCCAGCAGCCACCTCGGCAGGCTTGAAAAACTGTTTTTT
- TRBJ2-3 TRBD1 TRBV2 CASSLRDRNTDTQYF TGTGCCAGCAGTCTCCGGGACAGGAACACAGATACGCAGTATTTT
few TRBJ1-1 - TRBV19 CASSAAGANTEAFF TGTGCCAGTAGTGCGGCAGGGGCGAACACTGAAGCTTTCTTT
- TRBJ2-3 - TRBV27 CASSLKEGYTQYF TGTGCCAGCAGTTTAAAAGAGGGCTATACGCAGTATTTT
- TRBJ2-3 - TRBV9 CASSGQSERDTQYF TGTGCCAGCAGCGGGCAGAGTGAGCGGGATACGCAGTATTTT
- TRBJ1-4 - TRBV7-9 CASTAYRLNEKLFF TGTGCCAGCACCGCTTACAGGTTAAATGAAAAACTGTTTTTT
once TRBJ1-2 - TRBV5-1 CASSLGRGINGYTF TGCGCCAGCAGCTTGGGACGGGGGATCAATGGCTACACCTTC
- TRBJ2-5 TRBD2 TRBV30 CAWSSSGAETQYF TGTGCCTGGAGTTCCAGCGGGGCAGAGACCCAGTACTTC